These 7 T cell receptor beta chains came from one sample sequenced in a study of blood T cells in healthy people across ages. Alongside a J-beta primer mix, a sample-barcoded 5' primer served in a second PCR lasting roughly 7 to 12 cycles. TCRdb passed the 5' RACE reads through MiXCR, listing each CDR3 protein once. The sample lists 710,000 or so distinct CDR3 sequences, less than 40% occurring once. The specimen was blood. The receptors derive from an elderly woman in good health.

This clonotype was counted between two and nine times. This chain connects TRBV5-1 to TRBJ2-7; the D gene is possibly TRBD1 (6 bases). The CDR3 covers 13 residues. The V end was cut by 4 bases, the J end by 4 bases, with 12 bases between. From germline, CDR1 is SGHRS and CDR2 YFSETQ. CDR3 coding DNA: TGCGCCAGCAGCCTCACAACAGGGTACGAGCAGTACTTC. This codes for CASSLTTGYEQYF.

This clonotype was detected ten times or more. This rearrangement joins TRBV5-6 to TRBJ2-1; no reliable D call. V lost 0 bases, J lost 10 bases, and 11 bases lay in between. The CDR3 spans 13 residues. CDR1 and CDR2 from the germline V gene are SGHDT and YYEEEE. The CDR3: CASSLASAAEQFF. In nucleotides, the CDR3 is TGTGCCAGCAGCTTGGCCTCGGCCGCGGAGCAGTTCTTC.

This clonotype occurred many times. The V call is TRBV15, the J call TRBJ2-7, with D possibly being TRBD1 (5 bases). From germline, CDR1 is LNHNV and CDR2 YYDKDF (reference sequence). CDR3 length: 15 amino acids. The V end was cut by 0 bases, the J end by 6 bases, with 15 bases between. The CDR3 reads CATSRDRPGLGEQYF. The CDR3 DNA is TGTGCCACCAGCAGAGATCGGCCAGGGCTGGGCGAGCAGTACTTC.

This clonotype was detected many times. V and J are TRBV4-1 and TRBJ2-1; 10 nucleotides match TRBD2. V shed 0 bases and J 7 bases; nucleotides not matched to a gene: 9. The CDR3 is 17 residues long. Looked up from germline, CDR1 is MGHRA and CDR2 is YSYEKL. CDR3 sequence: CASSQDGLAGVLNEQFF. CDR3 coding DNA: TGCGCCAGCAGCCAAGATGGCCTAGCGGGGGTTTTGAATGAGCAGTTCTTC.

This clonotype came up many times. The chain combines TRBV5-1 with TRBJ2-1; D assignment may be TRBD1 or TRBD2 (5 bases each). CDR1 is SGHRS and CDR2 is YFSETQ in the germline V gene. The CDR3 extends over 15 amino acids. Trimming took off 1 base at V and 4 bases at J, with 12 bases between the two ends. DNA for the CDR3: TGCGCCAGCAGCTTGACTTGGGACCGATACAATGAGCAGTTCTTC. Encoded protein: CASSLTWDRYNEQFF.

This clonotype was counted at least ten times. V usage is TRBV6-2 or TRBV6-3 and J usage is TRBJ2-7, with D maybe TRBD1 (5 bases). This CDR3 is 15 amino acids long. The V gene's germline CDR1 is MNHEY and CDR2 SVGEGT. V gave up 0 bases and J gave up 2 bases, with 11 bases separating them. CDR3 protein: CASSYSNRPPYEQYF. CDR3 nucleotide sequence: TGTGCCAGCAGTTACTCGAACAGGCCTCCCTACGAGCAGTACTTC.

This clonotype was seen repeatedly, ten times or more. This rearrangement joins TRBV3-1 to TRBJ2-1; TRBD2 matches at 12 bases. Germline assignment: CDR1 LGHDT and CDR2 YNNKEL (reference sequence). Losses at the gene ends were 1 base for V and 6 bases for J; bases not matched to a gene: 7. The length of the CDR3 is 17 residues. The CDR3 spells CASSQGRPGLAGNEQFF. The CDR3 DNA is TGTGCCAGCAGCCAAGGTAGGCCGGGACTAGCGGGCAATGAGCAGTTCTTC.